One and the same sample provided the 31 T cell receptor beta chains below, sequenced in a study of blood T cell repertoires in COVID-19. Sequencing was performed with immunoSEQ multiplex PCR; in TCRdb, only in-frame clones are kept and a portion is missing. The profile shows approximately 250,000 clones, 70% to 90% of them singletons. The sequenced sample was peripheral blood. These receptors were obtained from an older woman with active or convalescent COVID-19.

This chain links TRBV10-3 with TRBJ1-3; no clear D gene. Germline V gene lookup returns CDR1 ENHRY and CDR2 SYGVKD. CDR3 length: 15 amino acids. Trimming cost V 3 bases and J 0 bases, with 9 bases left between them. The CDR3 loop reads CAISEGESSGNTIYF. The CDR3 DNA reads as TGTGCCATCAGTGAAGGAGAGAGCTCTGGAAACACCATATATTTT.

V and J are TRBV2 and TRBJ1-5; D is unresolved. The CDR3 runs to 13 residues. V shed 6 bases and J shed 6 bases, with 12 bases lying between them. Germline CDR1 reads SNHLY; CDR2 reads FYNNEI. CDR3 loop: CASRAIRVQPQHF. The DNA of the CDR3 is TGTGCCAGCAGAGCGATTAGAGTTCAGCCCCAGCATTTT.

V and J are TRBV5-6 and TRBJ2-1; 8 bases agree with TRBD2. Germline CDR1 SGHDT, CDR2 YYEEEE. V gave up 4 bases and J gave up 4 bases; unmatched junction bases: 7. The CDR3 has 15 amino acids. Here the CDR3 reads CASSELADYYNEQFF. In nucleotides, the CDR3 is TGTGCCAGCAGCGAACTAGCGGATTATTACAATGAGCAGTTCTTC.

The chain employs TRBV6-6 and TRBJ1-6, with 7 bases aligning to TRBD1. The germline V gene encodes CDR1 MNHNY and CDR2 SVGAGI (reference sequence). CDR3 length: 15 amino acids. The V gene end was trimmed by 2 bases and the J gene end by 8 bases; junction bases not matched to a gene: 6. The CDR3 DNA sequence: TGTGCCAGCAGTTACGACAGGGCCTCATATTCACCCCTCCACTTT. Translated: CASSYDRASYSPLHF.

This chain connects TRBV3-1 (or the pseudogene TRBV3-2) to TRBJ2-1; D not certain. Trimming shortened V by 4 bases and J by 9 bases, and 16 bases separated the two germline ends. Germline CDR1 reads LGHDT; CDR2 reads YNNKEL (reference sequence). The CDR3 sequence is 14 residues long. The CDR3 is CASSPAALSSEQFF. The CDR3 DNA sequence: TGTGCCAGCAGCCCAGCCGCCCTTAGCAGTGAGCAGTTCTTC.

V usage is TRBV23-1 and J usage is TRBJ2-4; weak D call: TRBD2 (5 bases). Being an ORF, TRBV23-1 has a function that is uncertain. With 4 bases removed from V and 0 bases from J, the gap between germline ends came to 16 bases. The CDR3 is 17 amino acids. The CDR3 region is CASSPTPGRVAKNIQYF. CDR3 nucleotide sequence: TGCGCCAGCAGTCCGACCCCGGGAAGGGTAGCCAAAAACATTCAGTACTTC.

The chain recombines TRBV5-1 with TRBJ2-5; TRBD1 matches 7 bases. This CDR3 has 14 amino acids. CDR1 and CDR2 (germline): SGHRS, YFSETQ. The V gene end was trimmed by 3 bases and the J gene end by 0 bases; junction bases not matched to a gene: 2. The CDR3 loop reads CASSWGTDQETQYF. The CDR3, as DNA: TGCGCCAGCAGCTGGGGGACAGACCAAGAGACCCAGTACTTC.

This sequence joins TRBV5-4 and TRBJ1-1; maybe TRBD1 (5 bases). The CDR3 covers 13 residues. Trimming left V 0 bases short and J 8 bases short, with 11 bases between. The V gene's germline CDR1 is SGHNT and CDR2 YYREEE (reference sequence). The CDR3 protein is CASSLVGGAEAFF. The CDR3 DNA follows: TGTGCCAGCAGCTTGGTAGGTGGGGCCGAAGCTTTCTTT.

J is TRBJ2-7 and V is TRBV24-1, with a weak D call TRBD1 (6 bases). Germline-derived CDR1 and CDR2 are KGHDR and SFDVKD. Trimming removed 7 bases from V and 1 base from J, with 13 bases in between. The CDR3 runs 14 residues. The CDR3 DNA follows: TGTGCCACCAGGCCGAGACAGGTTTCCTACGAGCAGTACTTC. It translates to CATRPRQVSYEQYF.

This sequence joins TRBV6-1 and TRBJ2-3; 8 bases line up with TRBD2. The CDR3 contains 16 residues. The V and J ends lost 1 base and 3 bases, in that order; junction bases with no gene match: 6. Germline values: CDR1 MNHNS, CDR2 SASEGT. CDR3 amino acids: CASSEGTSPTTDTQYF. Written as DNA, the CDR3 is TGTGCCAGCAGTGAAGGGACTAGCCCCACTACAGATACGCAGTATTTT.

This clone was seen once. The chain employs TRBV19 and TRBJ2-7, with 8 bases that match TRBD2. V lost 6 bases to trimming and J lost 2 bases; unmatched junction nucleotides: 12. This CDR3 has 16 residues. In germline, CDR1 is LNHDA, CDR2 SQIVND (reference sequence). The CDR3 is CASSLPGLRGAYEQYF. CDR3 DNA sequence: TGTGCCAGTAGCCTCCCGGGGTTGCGGGGGGCCTACGAGCAGTACTTC.

V is TRBV11-2 and J is TRBJ2-1, with D tentatively TRBD2 (5 bases). The CDR3 contains 13 residues. V lost 3 bases, J lost 4 bases, and 7 bases lay in between. CDR1 is SGHAT and CDR2 is FQNNGV in the germline V gene. The CDR3 here is CASSLDLYNEQFF. The CDR3 coding sequence is TGTGCCAGCAGCTTGGACTTGTACAATGAGCAGTTCTTC.

The J gene is TRBJ1-6, the V gene TRBV14; 11 nucleotides line up with TRBD1. Germline V gene lookup returns CDR1 SGHDN and CDR2 FVKESK. The CDR3 is made up of 15 amino acids. The V and J ends lost 2 bases and 10 bases, in that order; junction bases with no gene match: 4. The CDR3 nucleotides are TGTGCCAGCAGCCAAAGGGACAGGGGGGACTCACCCCTCCACTTT. Encoded protein: CASSQRDRGDSPLHF.

V and J are TRBV27 and TRBJ1-6, with D possibly TRBD1 on 6 matching bases. The length of the CDR3 is 13 residues. Trimming shortened V by 5 bases and J by 14 bases, and 16 bases separated the two germline ends. Germline loops: CDR1 MNHEY, CDR2 SMNVEV (reference sequence). Here the CDR3 DNA reads TGTGCCAGCAGTGACAGGCCGCGTGGATCCCTCCACTTT. Translation: CASSDRPRGSLHF.

V usage is TRBV5-1 and J usage is TRBJ1-1, with 12 bases identical to TRBD1. This CDR3 is built from 17 residues. V lost 4 bases to trimming and J lost 5 bases; unmatched junction nucleotides: 12. CDR1 and CDR2 from the germline V gene are SGHRS and YFSETQ. The CDR3 here is CASSKPRPGQGATEAFF. CDR3 sequence (DNA): TGCGCCAGCAGCAAACCCCGACCGGGACAGGGGGCAACTGAAGCTTTCTTT.

This sequence joins TRBV29-1 and TRBJ2-6; no clear D gene. Trimming cost V 1 base and J 0 bases, with 4 bases left between them. The V gene's germline CDR1 is SQVTM and CDR2 ANQGSEA. This CDR3 spans 14 amino acids. DNA of the CDR3: TGCAGCGTTGAAGCGGGCTCTGGGGCCAACGTCCTGACTTTC. It encodes CSVEAGSGANVLTF.

The chain links TRBV7-6 to TRBJ2-3; D unresolved. The CDR3 runs 13 residues. CDR1 SGHVS and CDR2 FNYEAQ come from the germline V gene. V was shortened by 1 base and J by 6 bases, with 8 bases between the two germline ends. The CDR3 here is CASSLVYLDTQYF. DNA for the CDR3: TGTGCCAGCAGCTTAGTGTATCTGGATACGCAGTATTTT.

For the CDR3, the DNA is TGTGCCTGGAGTGACCAATACAGGGAAGCTTTCTTT. Protein product: CAWSDQYREAFF. The genes are TRBV30 and TRBJ1-1, with TRBD1 as a possible D gene (5 bases). In germline, CDR1 is GTSNPN, CDR2 SVGIG (reference sequence). CDR3 length: 12 residues. V lost 1 base and J 8 bases, leaving 11 bases between the germline ends.

The genes are TRBV6-5 and TRBJ2-1; 7 bases fit TRBD1. With 6 bases clipped from V and 2 bases from J, the junction kept 7 bases outside the gene matches. Germline CDR1 reads MNHEY; CDR2 reads SVGAGI. This CDR3 region has 15 residues. The CDR3 nucleotides are TGTGCCAGCAGGTCGACAGGGAGCACCTACAATGAGCAGTTCTTC. Protein sequence: CASRSTGSTYNEQFF.

This clone was seen a few times. Other DNA variants within this sample encode the same CDR3. This chain joins TRBV5-1 and TRBJ2-3; D unresolved. Germline values: CDR1 SGHRS, CDR2 YFSETQ. Trimming removed 1 base from V and 2 bases from J, with 11 bases in between. The CDR3 totals 15 residues. The CDR3 protein is CASSLSGHHTDTQYF. The CDR3 bases are TGCGCCAGCAGCTTGTCTGGCCATCACACAGATACGCAGTATTTT.

The chain links TRBV7-6 to TRBJ1-1; D ambiguous. The CDR3 covers 13 residues. Germline-derived CDR1 and CDR2 are SGHVS and FNYEAQ. V was shortened by 5 bases and J by 1 base, with 8 bases between the two germline ends. CDR3 region: CASSSDTNTEAFF. Here the CDR3 DNA reads TGTGCCAGCAGCAGTGACACGAACACTGAAGCTTTCTTT.

V gene TRBV5-5 combines with J gene TRBJ2-1, with D uncertain. CDR1 is SGHKS, CDR2 YYEKEE, per germline (reference sequence). V was shortened by 4 bases and J by 10 bases, with 9 bases between the two germline ends. This CDR3 has 11 amino acids. CDR3 DNA sequence: TGTGCCAGCAGCATAGCCCAAGAGCAGTTCTTC. Translating gives CASSIAQEQFF.

The rearrangement uses TRBV5-1 and TRBJ2-7, with a tentative D call TRBD1 (5 bases). Germline assignment: CDR1 SGHRS and CDR2 YFSETQ. The CDR3 spans 14 residues. Trimming stripped 0 bases from V and 0 bases from J, with 7 bases between. The CDR3 loop reads CASSLVDSSYEQYF. CDR3 bases: TGCGCCAGCAGCTTGGTCGACAGCTCCTACGAGCAGTACTTC.

The chain recombines TRBV5-1 with TRBJ1-4, with D tentatively TRBD1 (6 bases). CDR1 is SGHRS and CDR2 is YFSETQ in the germline V gene. There are 14 residues in the CDR3. V lost 2 bases, J lost 5 bases, and 10 bases lay in between. The chain's CDR3 is CASSFWTENEKLFF. In DNA, the CDR3 is TGCGCCAGCAGCTTTTGGACAGAAAATGAAAAACTGTTTTTT.

This rearrangement joins TRBV6-2 or TRBV6-3 to TRBJ2-1; no definite D call. Germline lookup yields CDR1 MNHEY and CDR2 SVGEGT. CDR3 length equals 15 residues. Between the trimmed V and J ends, which lost 4 bases and 4 bases, there was a span of 14 bases. CDR3 nucleotides: TGTGCCAGCAGTTTAAGCGAAACCTCATACAATGAGCAGTTCTTC. This encodes CASSLSETSYNEQFF.

The chain links TRBV27 to TRBJ1-6, with a possible D match to TRBD1 (6 bases). The germline V and J ends were trimmed by 4 bases and 9 bases, with 16 bases remaining between them. The germline V gene has CDR1 MNHEY and CDR2 SMNVEV (reference sequence). The CDR3 length is 15 residues. CDR3 sequence reads: CASSSRQAARSPLHF. CDR3 sequence (DNA): TGTGCCAGCAGTTCCCGACAGGCCGCTCGTTCACCCCTCCACTTT.

V and J are TRBV21-1 and TRBJ2-5; TRBD1 is taken as the D call from the table, unchecked against the DNA. TRBV21-1 is labeled a pseudogene. The CDR3 is 15 amino acids. The CDR3 bases are TGTGCCAGCAGCGTGGGGGACAACAAAAAAGAGACCCAGTACTTC. Its translation: CASSVGDNKKETQYF.

The genes are TRBV19 and TRBJ2-1, with TRBD2 matching over 8 bases. The CDR3 totals 16 residues. V lost 3 bases to trimming and J lost 6 bases; unmatched junction nucleotides: 10. Germline CDR1 reads LNHDA; CDR2 reads SQIVND (reference sequence). As DNA, the CDR3 is TGTGCCAGTAGTATTCAAATGGCGGGAGGTTCCAATGAGCAGTTCTTC. Translation gives CASSIQMAGGSNEQFF. Combining the CDR3 with reference TRBV19 and TRBJ2-1 gives the whole variable domain DGGITQSPKYLFRKEGQNVTLSCEQNLNHDAMYWYRQDPGQGLRLIYYSQIVNDFQKGDIAEGYSVSREKKESFPLTVTSAQKNPTAFYLCASSIQMAGGSNEQFFGPGTRLTVL.

This chain uses TRBV7-3 with TRBJ2-7; a weak D match, TRBD1 (6 bases). The germline V gene encodes CDR1 SGHTA and CDR2 FQGTGA. There are 13 residues in the CDR3. Trimming left V 5 bases short and J 4 bases short, with 12 bases between. The DNA for the CDR3 is TGTGCCAGCAGCCCCACAGGGTCGTACGAGCAGTACTTC. This translates into CASSPTGSYEQYF.

CDR3 DNA sequence: TGTGCCAGCAGCCCCAGGGTGGGGAAACTGTTTTTT. This gives the protein CASSPRVGKLFF. V and J are TRBV5-6 and TRBJ1-4; a possible D gene is TRBD1 (5 bases). CDR1 and CDR2 from the germline V gene are SGHDT and YYEEEE. Trimming left V 4 bases short and J 11 bases short, with 12 bases between. This CDR3 comprises 12 residues.

The genes are TRBV5-8 and TRBJ2-7, with TRBD1 as a possible D gene (6 bases). The germline CDR1 and CDR2 sequences are SGHTS and YDEGEE. Between the trimmed V and J ends, which lost 2 bases and 7 bases, there was a span of 16 bases. CDR3 length: 14 amino acids. CDR3 nucleotides: TGTGCCAGCAGCTTACGGACCAGGGGTAGGGAGCAGTACGTC. Its translation: CASSLRTRGREQYV.